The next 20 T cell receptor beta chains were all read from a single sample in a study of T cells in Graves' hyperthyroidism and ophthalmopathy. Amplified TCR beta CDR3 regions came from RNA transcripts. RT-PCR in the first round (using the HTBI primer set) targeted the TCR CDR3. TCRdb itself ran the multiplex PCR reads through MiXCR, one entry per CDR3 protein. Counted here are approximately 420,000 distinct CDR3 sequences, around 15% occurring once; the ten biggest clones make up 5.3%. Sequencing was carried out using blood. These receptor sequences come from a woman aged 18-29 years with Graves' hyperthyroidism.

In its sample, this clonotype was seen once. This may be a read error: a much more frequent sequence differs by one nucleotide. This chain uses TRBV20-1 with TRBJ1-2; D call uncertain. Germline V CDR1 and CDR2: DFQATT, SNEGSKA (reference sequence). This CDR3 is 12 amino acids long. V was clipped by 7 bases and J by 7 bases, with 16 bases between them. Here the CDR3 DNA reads TGCAGTGTTACGCGGGGATTGGGTGGCTACACCTTC. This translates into CSVTRGLGGYTF.

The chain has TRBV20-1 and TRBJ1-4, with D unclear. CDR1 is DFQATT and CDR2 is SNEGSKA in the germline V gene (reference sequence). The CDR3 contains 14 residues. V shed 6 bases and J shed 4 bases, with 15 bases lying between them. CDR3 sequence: CSAPRSSSNEKLFF. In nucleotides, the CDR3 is TGCAGTGCCCCGCGGAGCTCGAGTAATGAAAAACTGTTTTTT.

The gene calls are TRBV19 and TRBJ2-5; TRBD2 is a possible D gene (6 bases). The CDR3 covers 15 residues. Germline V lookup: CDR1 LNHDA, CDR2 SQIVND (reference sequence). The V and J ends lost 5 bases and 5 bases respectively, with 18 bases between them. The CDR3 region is CASSPSGLGEETQYF. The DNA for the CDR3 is TGTGCCAGTAGTCCCTCGGGACTCGGCGAGGAGACCCAGTACTTC.

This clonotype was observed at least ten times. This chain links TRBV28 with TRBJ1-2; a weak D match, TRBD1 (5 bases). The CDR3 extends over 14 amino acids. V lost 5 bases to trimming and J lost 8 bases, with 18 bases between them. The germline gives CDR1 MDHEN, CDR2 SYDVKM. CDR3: CASSPAGTPGGYTF. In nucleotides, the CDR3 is TGTGCCAGCAGTCCCGCCGGGACCCCTGGGGGCTACACCTTC.

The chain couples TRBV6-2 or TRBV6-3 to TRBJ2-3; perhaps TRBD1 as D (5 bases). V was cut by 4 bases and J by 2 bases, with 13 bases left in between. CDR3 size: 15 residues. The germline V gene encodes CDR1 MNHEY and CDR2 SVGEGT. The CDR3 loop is CASSSPAGFTDTQYF. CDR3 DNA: TGTGCCAGCAGTTCTCCGGCAGGGTTCACAGATACGCAGTATTTT.

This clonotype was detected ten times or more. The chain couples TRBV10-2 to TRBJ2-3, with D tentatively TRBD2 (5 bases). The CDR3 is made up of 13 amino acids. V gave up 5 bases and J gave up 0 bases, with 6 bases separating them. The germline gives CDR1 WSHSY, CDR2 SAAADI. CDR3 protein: CASSQRSTDTQYF. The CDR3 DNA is TGCGCCAGCAGTCAGCGGAGCACAGATACGCAGTATTTT.

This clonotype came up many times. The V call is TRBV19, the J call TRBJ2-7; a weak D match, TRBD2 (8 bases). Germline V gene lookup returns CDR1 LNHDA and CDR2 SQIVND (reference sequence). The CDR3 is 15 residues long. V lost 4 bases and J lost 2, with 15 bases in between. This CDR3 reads CASSTAGGQTYEQYF. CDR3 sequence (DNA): TGTGCCAGTAGTACGGCGGGGGGACAGACCTACGAGCAGTACTTC.

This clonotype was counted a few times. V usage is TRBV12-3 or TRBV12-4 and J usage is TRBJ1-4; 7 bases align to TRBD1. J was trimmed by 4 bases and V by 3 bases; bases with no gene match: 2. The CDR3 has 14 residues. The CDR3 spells CASSLGQRNEKLFF. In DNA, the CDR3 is TGTGCCAGCAGTTTGGGACAGCGTAATGAAAAACTGTTTTTT.

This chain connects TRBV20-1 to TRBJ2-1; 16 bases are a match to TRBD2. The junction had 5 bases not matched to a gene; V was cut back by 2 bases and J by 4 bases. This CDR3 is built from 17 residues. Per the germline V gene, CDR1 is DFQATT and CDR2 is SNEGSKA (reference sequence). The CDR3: CSARPPGLAGGYNEQFF. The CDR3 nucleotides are TGCAGTGCTAGACCTCCGGGACTAGCGGGAGGGTACAATGAGCAGTTCTTC.

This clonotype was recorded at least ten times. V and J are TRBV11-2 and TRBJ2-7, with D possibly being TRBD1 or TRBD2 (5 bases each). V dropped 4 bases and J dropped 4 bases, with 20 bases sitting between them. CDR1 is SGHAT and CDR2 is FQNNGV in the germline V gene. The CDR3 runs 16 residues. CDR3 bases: TGTGCCAGCAGCTCCGTTCGGGGCTTCGGGTCGTACGAGCAGTACTTC. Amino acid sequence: CASSSVRGFGSYEQYF.

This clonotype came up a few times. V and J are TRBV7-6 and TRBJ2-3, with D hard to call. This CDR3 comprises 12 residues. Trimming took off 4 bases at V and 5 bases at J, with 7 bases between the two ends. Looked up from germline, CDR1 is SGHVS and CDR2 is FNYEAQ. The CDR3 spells CASSSNRDTQYF. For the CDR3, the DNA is TGTGCCAGCAGCTCCAACAGAGATACGCAGTATTTT.

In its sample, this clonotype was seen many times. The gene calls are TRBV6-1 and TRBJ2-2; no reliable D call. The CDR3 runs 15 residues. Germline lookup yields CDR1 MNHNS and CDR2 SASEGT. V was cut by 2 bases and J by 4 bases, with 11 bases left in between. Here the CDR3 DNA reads TGTGCCAGCAGTGAACTTTCCACGACCACCGGGGAGCTGTTTTTT. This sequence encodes CASSELSTTTGELFF.

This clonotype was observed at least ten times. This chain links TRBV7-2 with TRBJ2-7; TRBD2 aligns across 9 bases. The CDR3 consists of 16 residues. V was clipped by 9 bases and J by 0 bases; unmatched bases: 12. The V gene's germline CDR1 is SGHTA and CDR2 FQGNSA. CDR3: CASKISGAGGSYEQYF. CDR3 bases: TGTGCCAGTAAAATAAGTGGAGCGGGAGGCTCCTACGAGCAGTACTTC.

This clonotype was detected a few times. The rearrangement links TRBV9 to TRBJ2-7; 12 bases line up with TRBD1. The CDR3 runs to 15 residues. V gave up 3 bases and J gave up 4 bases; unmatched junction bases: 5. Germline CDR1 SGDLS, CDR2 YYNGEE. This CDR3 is CASSAGQGAVYEQYF. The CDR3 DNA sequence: TGTGCCAGCAGCGCGGGACAGGGGGCTGTGTACGAGCAGTACTTC.

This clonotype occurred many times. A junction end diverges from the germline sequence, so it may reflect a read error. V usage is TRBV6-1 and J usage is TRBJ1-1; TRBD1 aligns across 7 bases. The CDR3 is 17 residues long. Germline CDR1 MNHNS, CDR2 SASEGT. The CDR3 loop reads CASSERETGPSNAEAFF. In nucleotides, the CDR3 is TGTGCCAGCAGTGAAAGAGAGACAGGGCCCTCGAACGCTGAAGCTTTCTTT.

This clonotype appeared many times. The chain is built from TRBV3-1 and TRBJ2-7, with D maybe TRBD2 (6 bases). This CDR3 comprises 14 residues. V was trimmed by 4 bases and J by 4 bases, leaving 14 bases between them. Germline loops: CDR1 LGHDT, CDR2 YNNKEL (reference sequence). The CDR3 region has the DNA TGTGCCAGCAGCCCAAGAGTTCTAGCGTACGAGCAGTACTTC. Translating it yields CASSPRVLAYEQYF.

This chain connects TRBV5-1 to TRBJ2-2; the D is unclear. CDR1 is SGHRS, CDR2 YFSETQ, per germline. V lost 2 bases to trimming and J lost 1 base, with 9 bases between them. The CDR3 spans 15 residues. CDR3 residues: CASSLGRKNTGELFF. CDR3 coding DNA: TGCGCCAGCAGCTTAGGACGGAAGAACACCGGGGAGCTGTTTTTT.

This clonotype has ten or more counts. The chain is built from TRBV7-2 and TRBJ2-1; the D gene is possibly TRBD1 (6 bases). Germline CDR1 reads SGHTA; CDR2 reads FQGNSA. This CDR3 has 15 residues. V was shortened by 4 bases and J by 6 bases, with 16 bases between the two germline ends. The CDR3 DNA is TGTGCCAGCAGCTCCTTCTCTAGACAGGCCAATGAGCAGTTCTTC. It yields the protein CASSSFSRQANEQFF.

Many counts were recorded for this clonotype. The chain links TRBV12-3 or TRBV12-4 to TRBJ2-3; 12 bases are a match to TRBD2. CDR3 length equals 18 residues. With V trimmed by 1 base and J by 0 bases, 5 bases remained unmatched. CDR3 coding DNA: TGTGCCAGCAGTTTAGGGCTAGCGGGAGGGCCCAGCACAGATACGCAGTATTTT. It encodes CASSLGLAGGPSTDTQYF.

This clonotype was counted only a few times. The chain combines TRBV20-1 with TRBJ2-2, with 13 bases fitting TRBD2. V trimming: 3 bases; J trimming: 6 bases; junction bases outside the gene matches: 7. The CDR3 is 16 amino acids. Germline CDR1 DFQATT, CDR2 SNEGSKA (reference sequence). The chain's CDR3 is CSASPGLAGLPGELFF. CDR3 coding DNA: TGCAGTGCTAGTCCGGGACTAGCGGGATTGCCCGGGGAGCTGTTTTTT.